This TCR beta chain was retrieved from a study of control samples from healthy donors and cancer patients. TCRdb keeps only in-frame clones here, not all; method: immunoSEQ multiplex PCR. The sample consists of around 120,000 clones, roughly 92% of them appearing once. Trimming removed 2 bases from V and 8 bases from J; junction bases left unmatched: 7. The CDR3 has 14 amino acids. Germline V gene data show CDR1 as SGHVS and CDR2 as FQNEAQ. The chain couples TRBV7-8 to TRBJ1-2; TRBD1 matches 8 bases. Sequenced: blood. This receptor was taken from a woman aged 18-29 years in good health. Written as DNA, the CDR3 is TGTGCCAGCAGCTTAAGTCCAGGGGGCGTGGGCTACACCTTC. This gives the protein CASSLSPGGVGYTF.